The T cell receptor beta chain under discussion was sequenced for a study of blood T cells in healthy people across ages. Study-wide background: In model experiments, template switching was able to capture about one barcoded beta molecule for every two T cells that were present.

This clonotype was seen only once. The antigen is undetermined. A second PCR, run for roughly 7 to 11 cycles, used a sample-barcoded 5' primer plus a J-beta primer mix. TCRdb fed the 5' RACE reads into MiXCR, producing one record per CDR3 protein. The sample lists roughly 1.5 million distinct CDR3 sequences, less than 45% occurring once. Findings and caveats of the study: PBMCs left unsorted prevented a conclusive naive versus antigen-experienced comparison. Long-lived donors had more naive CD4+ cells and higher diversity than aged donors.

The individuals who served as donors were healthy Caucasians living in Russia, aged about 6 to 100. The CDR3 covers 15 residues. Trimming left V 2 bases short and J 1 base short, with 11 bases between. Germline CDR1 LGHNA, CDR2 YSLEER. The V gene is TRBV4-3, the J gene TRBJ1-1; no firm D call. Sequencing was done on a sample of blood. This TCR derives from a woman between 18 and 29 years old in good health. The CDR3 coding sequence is TGCGCCAGCAGCCAAACCCCGGAGCCGAACACTGAAGCTTTCTTT. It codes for CASSQTPEPNTEAFF.